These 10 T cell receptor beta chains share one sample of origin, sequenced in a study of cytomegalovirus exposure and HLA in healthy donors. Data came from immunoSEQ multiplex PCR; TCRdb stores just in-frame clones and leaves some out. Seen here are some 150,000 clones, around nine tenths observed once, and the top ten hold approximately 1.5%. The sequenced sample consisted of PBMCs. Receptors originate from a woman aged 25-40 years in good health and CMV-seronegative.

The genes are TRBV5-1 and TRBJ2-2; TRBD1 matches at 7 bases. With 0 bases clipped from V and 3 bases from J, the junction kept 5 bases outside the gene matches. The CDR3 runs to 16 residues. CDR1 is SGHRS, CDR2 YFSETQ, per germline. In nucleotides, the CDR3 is TGCGCCAGCAGCTTGGAAGGGGGCGGATACACCGGGGAGCTGTTTTTT. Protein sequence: CASSLEGGGYTGELFF.

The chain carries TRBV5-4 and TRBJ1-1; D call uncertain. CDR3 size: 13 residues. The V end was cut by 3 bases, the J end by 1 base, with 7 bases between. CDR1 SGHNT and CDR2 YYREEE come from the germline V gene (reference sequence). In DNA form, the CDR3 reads TGTGCCAGCAGCTCGGTCCCGAACACTGAAGCTTTCTTT. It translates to CASSSVPNTEAFF. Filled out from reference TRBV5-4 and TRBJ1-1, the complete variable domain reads ETGVTQSPTHLIKTRGQQVTLRCSSQSGHNTVSWYQQALGQGPQFIFQYYREEENGRGNFPPRFSGLQFPNYSSELNVNALELDDSALYLCASSSVPNTEAFFGQGTRLTVV.

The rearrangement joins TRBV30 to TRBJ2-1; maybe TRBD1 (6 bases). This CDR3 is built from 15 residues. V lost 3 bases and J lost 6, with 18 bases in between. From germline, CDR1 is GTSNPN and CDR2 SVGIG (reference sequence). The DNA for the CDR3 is TGTGCCTGGAGCCTTGATGGGACACTGGGCAATGAGCAGTTCTTC. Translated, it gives CAWSLDGTLGNEQFF.

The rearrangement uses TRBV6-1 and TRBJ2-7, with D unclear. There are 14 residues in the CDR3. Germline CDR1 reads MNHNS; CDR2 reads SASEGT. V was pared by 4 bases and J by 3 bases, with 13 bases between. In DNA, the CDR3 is TGTGCCAGCAGTGCGCAAAACACACGCTACGAGCAGTACTTC. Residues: CASSAQNTRYEQYF.

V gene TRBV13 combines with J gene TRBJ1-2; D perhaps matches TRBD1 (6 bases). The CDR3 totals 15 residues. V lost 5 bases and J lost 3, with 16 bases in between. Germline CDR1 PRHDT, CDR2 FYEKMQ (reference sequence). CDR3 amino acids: CASSVGSGGDYGYTF. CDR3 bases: TGTGCCAGCAGCGTCGGTAGCGGGGGCGACTATGGCTACACCTTC.

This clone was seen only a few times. The chain's CDR3 is CASSSQGYGYTF. The CDR3, as DNA: TGTGCCAGCAGCTCACAGGGCTATGGCTACACCTTC. The V call is TRBV13, the J call TRBJ1-2; tentative D call: TRBD1 (6 bases). This CDR3 has 12 amino acids. Germline assignment: CDR1 PRHDT and CDR2 FYEKMQ (reference sequence). Trimming pared 4 bases from V and 4 bases from J, leaving 7 bases between.

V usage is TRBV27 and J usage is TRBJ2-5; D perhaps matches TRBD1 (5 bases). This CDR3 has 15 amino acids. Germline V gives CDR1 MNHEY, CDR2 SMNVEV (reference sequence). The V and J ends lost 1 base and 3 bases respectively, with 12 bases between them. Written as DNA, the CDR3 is TGTGCCAGCAGTTTATTGGGGCAGGCCAAAGAGACCCAGTACTTC. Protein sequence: CASSLLGQAKETQYF.

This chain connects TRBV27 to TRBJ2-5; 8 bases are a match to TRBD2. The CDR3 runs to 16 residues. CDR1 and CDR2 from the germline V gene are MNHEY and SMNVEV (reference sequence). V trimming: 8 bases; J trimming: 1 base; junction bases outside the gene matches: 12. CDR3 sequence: CASLPFGGGTQETQYF. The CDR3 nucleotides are TGTGCCAGCCTTCCTTTTGGCGGGGGGACCCAAGAGACCCAGTACTTC.

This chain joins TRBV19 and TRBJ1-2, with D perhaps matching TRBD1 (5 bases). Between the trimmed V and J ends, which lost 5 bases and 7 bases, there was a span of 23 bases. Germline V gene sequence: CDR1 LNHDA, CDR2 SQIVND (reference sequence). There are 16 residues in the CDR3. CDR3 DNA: TGTGCCAGTAGTGTCGACTTGGCCCTGGTAGGGGTTGGCTACACCTTC. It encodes CASSVDLALVGVGYTF.

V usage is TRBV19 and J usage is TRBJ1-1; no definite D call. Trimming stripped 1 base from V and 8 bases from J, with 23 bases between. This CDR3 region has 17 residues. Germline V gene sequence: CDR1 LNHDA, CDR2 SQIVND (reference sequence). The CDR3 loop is CASSIVPVRREWPEAFF. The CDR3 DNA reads TGTGCCAGTAGTATAGTTCCGGTGCGGAGGGAATGGCCCGAAGCTTTCTTT.